This TCR beta chain was retrieved from a study of human T cells and chemical hapten exposure. Time point given: patch test 3, about 24 weeks after DPC sensitization. Treatment noted: therapeutic diphenylcyclopropenone sensitization with weekly scalp DPC. Participating donors were patients with alopecia, aged 18 to 70 years, considered appropriate candidates for DPC. V was clipped by 4 bases and J by 4 bases, with 13 bases between them. The CDR3 runs to 14 residues. From germline, CDR1 is PRHDT and CDR2 FYEKMQ (reference sequence). TCRdb re-derived calls from the RACE reads in MiXCR, one entry per CDR3 protein. Among about 120,000 distinct CDR3 sequences, about 11% were seen once, and the ten largest hold approximately 2.5%.

The clonotype was recovered from a woman aged 50 to 65 with alopecia areata. Some clones in this sample may be carry-over from other donors' samples. Sequences were derived from whole blood, sampled in connection with sensitization to the hapten diphenylcyclopropenone (DPC). The rearrangement uses TRBV13 and TRBJ2-5; no definite D call. Written as DNA, the CDR3 is TGTGCCAGCAGCTCCCGGAAACTTTTAGAGACCCAGTACTTC. Protein: CASSSRKLLETQYF. Full variable domain (rest looked up from reference TRBV13 and TRBJ2-5): AAGVIQSPRHLIKEKRETATLKCYPIPRHDTVYWYQQGPGQDPQFLISFYEKMQSDKGSIPDRFSAQQFSDYHSELNMSSLELGDSALYFCASSSRKLLETQYFGPGTRLLVL.